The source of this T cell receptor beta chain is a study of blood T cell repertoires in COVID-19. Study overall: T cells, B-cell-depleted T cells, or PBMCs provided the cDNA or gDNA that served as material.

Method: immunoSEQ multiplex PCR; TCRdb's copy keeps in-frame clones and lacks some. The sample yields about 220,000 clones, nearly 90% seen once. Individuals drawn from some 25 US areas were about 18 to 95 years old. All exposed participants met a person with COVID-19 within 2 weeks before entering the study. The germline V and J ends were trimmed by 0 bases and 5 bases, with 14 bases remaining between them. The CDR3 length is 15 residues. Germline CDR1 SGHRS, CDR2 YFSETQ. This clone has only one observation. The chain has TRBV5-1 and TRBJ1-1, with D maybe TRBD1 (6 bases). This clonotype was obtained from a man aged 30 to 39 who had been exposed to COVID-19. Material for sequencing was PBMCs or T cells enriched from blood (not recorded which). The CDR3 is CASSLEGRGETEAFF. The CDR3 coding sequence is TGCGCCAGCAGCTTGGAGGGCAGGGGTGAAACTGAAGCTTTCTTT.